This is a list of T cell receptor beta chains from one sample in a study of shared clonotypes between healthy human individuals. The method was immunoSEQ multiplex PCR; TCRdb's version includes in-frame clones alone and lacks a portion of them. The sample holds over a million clones, approximately 80% seen once. The sample consisted of memory CD4+ T cells from PBMCs. The source is a man aged 18 to 30 in good health. Some clones in this sample may be carry-over from other donors' samples. Each CDR3 is given with its conserved first and last residue. D genes are given only for firm matches. Expanded clones get a size class; other rows say once, few or many, or leave the size out.

clone size	V gene	D gene	J gene	CDR3 protein	CDR3 DNA
NA	TRBV2	TRBD2	TRBJ2-7	CASSEGLAGVEQYF	TGTGCCAGCAGTGAAGGGCTAGCGGGAGTCGAGCAGTACTTC
few	TRBV5-1	NA	TRBJ1-3	CASSLFSGIGNTIYF	TGCGCCAGCAGCTTGTTCTCAGGGATCGGAAACACCATATATTTT
NA	TRBV5-1	TRBD2	TRBJ2-7	CASSIPLAEEQYF	TGCGCCAGCAGCATACCCCTAGCGGAGGAGCAGTACTTC
NA	TRBV5-1	NA	TRBJ2-1	CASSLVGGPSYNEQFF	TGCGCCAGCAGCTTGGTGGGCGGGCCCTCCTACAATGAGCAGTTCTTC
NA	TRBV7-2	NA	TRBJ2-5	CASSLVLRTQETQYF	TGTGCCAGCAGCTTAGTGTTGCGCACCCAAGAGACCCAGTACTTC
NA	TRBV5-1	NA	TRBJ2-7	CASRFFWGSGPTEQYF	TGCGCCAGCAGGTTTTTCTGGGGGTCGGGGCCTACGGAGCAGTACTTC
NA	TRBV5-4	NA	TRBJ1-1	CASSTLAGDTEAFF	TGTGCCAGCAGCACCCTCGCCGGGGACACTGAAGCTTTCTTT
NA	TRBV4-3	NA	TRBJ1-1	CASSQDLEGEAFF	TGCGCCAGCAGCCAAGATCTTGAGGGGGAAGCTTTCTTT
NA	TRBV7-2	NA	TRBJ2-7	CASSLGSSSSYEQYF	TGTGCCAGCAGCTTAGGGAGTTCTTCCTCCTACGAGCAGTACTTC
few	TRBV4-1	NA	TRBJ1-2	CASSPGQMNYGYTF	TGCGCCAGCAGCCCCGGACAGATGAACTATGGCTACACCTTC
few	TRBV7-2	TRBD2	TRBJ2-7	CASSLGPAGGSYEQYF	TGTGCCAGCAGCTTAGGGCCAGCGGGAGGTTCCTACGAGCAGTACTTC
NA	TRBV5-8	NA	TRBJ2-3	CASGLTYTDTQYF	TGTGCCAGCGGACTTACTTACACAGATACGCAGTATTTT
NA	TRBV4-1	TRBD2	TRBJ2-1	CASSLAGGRYNEQFF	TGCGCCAGCAGCCTAGCGGGAGGGAGATACAATGAGCAGTTCTTC
many	TRBV29-1	TRBD1	TRBJ1-1	CSAQQGWNTEAFF	TGCAGCGCCCAACAGGGGTGGAACACTGAAGCTTTCTTT
NA	TRBV5-1	TRBD2	TRBJ2-1	CASSLGLAGYNEQFF	TGCGCCAGCAGCTTGGGGCTAGCGGGATACAATGAGCAGTTCTTC
NA	TRBV4-3	TRBD2	TRBJ2-3	CASNGTSGSWGGTDTQYF	TGCGCCAGCAACGGGACTAGCGGGAGCTGGGGGGGCACAGATACGCAGTATTTT
NA	TRBV6-1	NA	TRBJ1-5	CASSDGQESNQPQHF	TGTGCCAGCAGTGATGGGCAGGAGAGCAATCAGCCCCAGCATTTT
NA	TRBV28	NA	TRBJ2-5	CASSVPDSQETQYF	TGTGCCAGCAGCGTACCAGATTCCCAAGAGACCCAGTACTTC
NA	TRBV27	TRBD2	TRBJ2-3	CASRAAGAGDTQYF	TGTGCCAGCAGGGCGGCGGGAGCGGGAGATACGCAGTATTTT
NA	TRBV28	NA	TRBJ1-3	CASSPILRGTGNTIYF	TGTGCCAGCAGTCCCATCCTCAGGGGAACAGGGAACACCATATATTTT
few	TRBV19	NA	TRBJ1-1	CASTRKLGGNTEAFF	TGTGCCAGTACCCGAAAATTGGGGGGGAACACTGAAGCTTTCTTT
NA	TRBV7-2	NA	TRBJ2-3	CASSFALNTDTQYF	TGTGCCAGCAGCTTTGCCTTAAACACAGATACGCAGTATTTT
NA	TRBV4-1	TRBD1	TRBJ2-3	CASSQTDRDTDTQYF	TGCGCCAGCAGCCAGACGGACAGGGATACAGATACGCAGTATTTT
NA	TRBV9	NA	TRBJ2-1	CASSVDGATVDNEQFF	TGTGCCAGCAGCGTAGACGGAGCGACGGTCGACAATGAGCAGTTCTTC
NA	TRBV7-2	NA	TRBJ1-1	CASSLGGSVGREAFF	TGTGCCAGCAGCTTAGGGGGTTCAGTCGGCAGGGAAGCTTTCTTT
NA	TRBV4-3	NA	TRBJ2-2	CASGQGSSEGGELFF	TGCGCCAGCGGCCAAGGGAGTAGCGAAGGCGGGGAGCTGTTTTTT
NA	TRBV6-6	NA	TRBJ2-7	CATKGTGSYEQYF	TGTGCCACCAAGGGGACGGGCTCCTACGAGCAGTACTTC
NA	TRBV7-2	NA	TRBJ2-1	CASSLALIPVDEQFF	TGTGCCAGCAGCTTAGCTCTTATACCGGTGGATGAGCAGTTCTTC
NA	TRBV18	TRBD1	TRBJ2-7	CASSPWTGSIYEQYF	TGTGCCAGCTCACCGTGGACAGGGTCAATCTACGAGCAGTACTTC
NA	TRBV29-1	TRBD2	TRBJ2-1	CSVQPRTSGRVKDNEQFF	TGCAGCGTACAGCCCCGGACTAGCGGGAGGGTCAAGGACAATGAGCAGTTCTTC
once	TRBV6-5	TRBD1	TRBJ2-7	CATTSGTAFYEQYF	TGTGCCACCACATCCGGGACAGCCTTCTACGAGCAGTACTTC
NA	TRBV21-1	NA	TRBJ1-1	CAIPRGTEAFF	TGTGCCATCCCGAGGGGCACTGAAGCTTTCTTT
NA	TRBV19	TRBD1	TRBJ2-5	CASSVLPPGTGLETQYF	TGTGCCAGTAGTGTACTACCCCCCGGGACAGGGTTAGAGACCCAGTACTTC
NA	TRBV28	TRBD1	TRBJ2-1	CASSLYRGSYNEQFF	TGTGCCAGCAGTTTGTACAGGGGATCCTACAATGAGCAGTTCTTC
NA	TRBV6-6	TRBD1	TRBJ1-2	CASSYGQGNYGYTF	TGTGCCAGCAGTTACGGACAGGGAAACTATGGCTACACCTTC
few	TRBV20-1	NA	TRBJ2-1	CSTTSVDEQFF	TGCAGCACTACCTCAGTCGATGAGCAGTTCTTC
NA	TRBV28	NA	TRBJ1-2	CASSLYDGYTF	TGTGCCAGCAGCCTGTACGATGGCTACACCTTC
NA	TRBV7-6	NA	TRBJ2-3	CASSLIPAGGADTQYF	TGTGCCAGCAGCTTAATTCCGGCAGGGGGGGCAGATACGCAGTATTTT
NA	TRBV6-5	TRBD1	TRBJ2-1	CASTPWGQGDEQFF	TGTGCCAGCACTCCCTGGGGACAGGGCGATGAGCAGTTCTTC
many	TRBV27	NA	TRBJ2-5	CASRGGGGFGTQYF	TGTGCCAGCAGAGGAGGGGGGGGCTTCGGGACCCAGTACTTC
once	TRBV5-1	NA	TRBJ2-3	CASSLGPSSTDTQYF	TGCGCCAGCAGCTTAGGACCTTCTAGCACAGATACGCAGTATTTT
NA	TRBV27	NA	TRBJ2-7	CASSAPNRALYEQYF	TGTGCCAGCAGTGCGCCGAACCGGGCCCTCTACGAGCAGTACTTC
NA	TRBV5-5	NA	TRBJ1-2	CASSLAQAANYGYTF	TGTGCCAGCAGCTTGGCCCAGGCGGCCAACTATGGCTACACCTTC
NA	TRBV7-9	TRBD1	TRBJ1-2	CASSAGQGTYYGYTF	TGTGCCAGCAGCGCCGGACAGGGAACCTACTATGGCTACACCTTC